These T cell receptor beta chains were read from a single sample in a study of blood T cell repertoires in COVID-19. Generated by immunoSEQ multiplex PCR, the TCRdb table keeps only in-frame clones and is missing some. The data hold around 300,000 clones, with 83% observed a single time. Sequencing input: peripheral blood. All receptors come from a woman between 50 and 59 years old who had recovered from COVID-19. Both conserved end residues are part of each CDR3. The D gene is left open where the match is weak. Size tells how often a clone was seen (once, few, many) or the class of an expanded clone, and some rows leave it out.

d_gene: .; v_gene: TRBV28; j_gene: TRBJ2-3; abundance: few; CDR3nt: TGTGCCAGCATGCGGGGTTCCACAGATACGCAGTATTTT; CDR3aa: CASMRGSTDTQYF
d_gene: TRBD1; v_gene: TRBV7-2; j_gene: TRBJ2-5; abundance: .; CDR3nt: TGTGCCAGCAGCTTGGTGTCGAGGGGGCGCCGAGAGACCCAGTACTTC; CDR3aa: CASSLVSRGRRETQYF
d_gene: TRBD1; v_gene: TRBV6-1; j_gene: TRBJ1-5; abundance: few; CDR3nt: TGTGCCAGCAGTGAAGCCGGGACAGTGAGAAATCAGCCCCAGCATTTT; CDR3aa: CASSEAGTVRNQPQHF
d_gene: .; v_gene: TRBV9; j_gene: TRBJ2-4; abundance: .; CDR3nt: TGTGCCAGCAGCGTAGAAGGAGTGGCCAAAAACATTCAGTACTTC; CDR3aa: CASSVEGVAKNIQYF
d_gene: TRBD1; v_gene: TRBV3-1/TRBV3-2; j_gene: TRBJ1-5; abundance: .; CDR3nt: TGTGCCAGCAGCCAAGATGGGACAGGGCGGCAGCCCCAGCATTTT; CDR3aa: CASSQDGTGRQPQHF
d_gene: .; v_gene: TRBV6-6; j_gene: TRBJ1-6; abundance: .; CDR3nt: TGTGCCAGCAGCCCCGCGGGATTTAATTCACCCCTCCACTTT; CDR3aa: CASSPAGFNSPLHF
d_gene: TRBD1; v_gene: TRBV7-2; j_gene: TRBJ2-7; abundance: .; CDR3nt: TGTGCCAGCAGCTTGGACAGGGGTCTGGGGGAGCAGTACTTC; CDR3aa: CASSLDRGLGEQYF
d_gene: TRBD2; v_gene: TRBV9; j_gene: TRBJ2-3; abundance: .; CDR3nt: TGTGCCAGCAGCGCTAGCGGGAGGCTGGATACGCAGTATTTT; CDR3aa: CASSASGRLDTQYF
d_gene: TRBD1; v_gene: TRBV7-9; j_gene: TRBJ2-7; abundance: .; CDR3nt: TGTGCCAGCAGCTCACAAAACCTCAGGGGGCGATCCTACGAGCAGTACTTC; CDR3aa: CASSSQNLRGRSYEQYF
d_gene: .; v_gene: TRBV5-1; j_gene: TRBJ1-4; abundance: .; CDR3nt: TGCGCCAGCAGCTTGGAGGCAGGGATGAATGAAAAACTGTTTTTT; CDR3aa: CASSLEAGMNEKLFF
d_gene: .; v_gene: TRBV6-4; j_gene: TRBJ1-2; abundance: .; CDR3nt: TGTGCCAGCAGTGACGGGCAGGGAGGCGGCTACACCTTC; CDR3aa: CASSDGQGGGYTF
d_gene: TRBD1; v_gene: TRBV5-1; j_gene: TRBJ2-7; abundance: .; CDR3nt: TGCGCCAGCAGCTTGGGGGGGAACCGGGACAGATCCTACGAGCAGTACTTC; CDR3aa: CASSLGGNRDRSYEQYF
d_gene: TRBD1; v_gene: TRBV7-2; j_gene: TRBJ1-5; abundance: once; CDR3nt: TGTGCCAGCAGCTTTCGCCCACAGGGGGAGGGAGGCAATCAGCCCCAGCATTTT; CDR3aa: CASSFRPQGEGGNQPQHF
d_gene: .; v_gene: TRBV2; j_gene: TRBJ2-2; abundance: .; CDR3nt: TGTGCCAGCAGTCGGACTGACACCGGGGAGCTGTTTTTT; CDR3aa: CASSRTDTGELFF
d_gene: TRBD1; v_gene: TRBV13; j_gene: TRBJ1-6; abundance: once; CDR3nt: TGTGCCAGCGGACTTCAAACAGGGGGCGCGAATAATTCACCCCTCCACTTT; CDR3aa: CASGLQTGGANNSPLHF
d_gene: .; v_gene: TRBV27; j_gene: TRBJ2-5; abundance: .; CDR3nt: TGTGCCAGCAGTACAGGACCGCGGGAGACCCAGTACTTC; CDR3aa: CASSTGPRETQYF
d_gene: .; v_gene: TRBV4-3; j_gene: TRBJ2-1; abundance: once; CDR3nt: TGCGCCAGCAGCCGGGAGAGTTCTAGCGCCAGCTCCTACAATGAGCAGTTCTTC; CDR3aa: CASSRESSSASSYNEQFF
d_gene: .; v_gene: TRBV10-1; j_gene: TRBJ1-5; abundance: few; CDR3nt: TGCGCCAGCTCGATGGAGGGCCGGCATCAGCCCCAGCATTTT; CDR3aa: CASSMEGRHQPQHF
d_gene: .; v_gene: TRBV4-2; j_gene: TRBJ2-3; abundance: .; CDR3nt: TGTGCCAGCAGCCGGGGCAGTTACACAGATACGCAGTATTTT; CDR3aa: CASSRGSYTDTQYF